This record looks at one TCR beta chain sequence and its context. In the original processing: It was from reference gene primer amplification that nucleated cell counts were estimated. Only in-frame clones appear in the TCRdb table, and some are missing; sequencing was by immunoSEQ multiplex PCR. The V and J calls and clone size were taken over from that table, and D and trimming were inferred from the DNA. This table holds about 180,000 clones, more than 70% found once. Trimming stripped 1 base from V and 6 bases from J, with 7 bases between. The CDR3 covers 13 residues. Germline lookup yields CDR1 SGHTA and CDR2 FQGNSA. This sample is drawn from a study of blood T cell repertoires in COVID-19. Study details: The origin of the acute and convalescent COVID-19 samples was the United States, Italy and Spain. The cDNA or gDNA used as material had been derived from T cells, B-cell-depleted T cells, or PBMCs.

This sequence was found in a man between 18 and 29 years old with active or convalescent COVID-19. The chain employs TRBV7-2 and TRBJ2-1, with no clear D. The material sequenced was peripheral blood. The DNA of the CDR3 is TGTGCCAGCAGCTTAGAATCAGTCAATGAGCAGTTCTTC. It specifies CASSLESVNEQFF.